The 27 T cell receptor beta chains below come from one sample, sequenced in a study of blood T cell repertoires in COVID-19. Data came from immunoSEQ multiplex PCR; TCRdb stores just in-frame clones and leaves some out. The repertoire has a few hundred thousand clones, roughly 87% of them found once; the top ten carry about 6%. The specimen sequenced was PBMCs or T cells enriched from blood (not recorded which). These receptors were obtained from a woman in her twenties or thirties who had recovered from COVID-19.

The rearrangement links TRBV5-6 to TRBJ1-4, with TRBD1 identical over 7 bases. V was pared by 3 bases and J by 8 bases, with 7 bases of the junction left unmatched. The length of the CDR3 is 14 residues. The germline V gene has CDR1 SGHDT and CDR2 YYEEEE. The DNA for the CDR3 is TGTGCCAGCAGCTCGAGGGGGCTAGAGGAAAAACTGTTTTTT. Protein sequence: CASSSRGLEEKLFF.

The CDR3 here is CASSIASGGLLAFF. The CDR3 DNA sequence: TGTGCCAGTAGTATAGCCTCAGGGGGCCTTCTGGCTTTCTTT. The V and J genes are TRBV19 and TRBJ1-1, with 8 nucleotides matching TRBD1. V lost 1 base, J lost 11 bases, and 9 bases stayed unmatched. CDR3 size: 14 residues. Germline assignment: CDR1 LNHDA and CDR2 SQIVND (reference sequence). The full variable domain, its missing parts supplied by reference TRBV19 and TRBJ1-1, is DGGITQSPKYLFRKEGQNVTLSCEQNLNHDAMYWYRQDPGQGLRLIYYSQIVNDFQKGDIAEGYSVSREKKESFPLTVTSAQKNPTAFYLCASSIASGGLLAFFGQGTRLTVV.

The chain uses TRBV7-6 and TRBJ2-7; the match to TRBD1 covers 8 bases. CDR3 size: 18 residues. With 0 bases clipped from V and 2 bases from J, the junction kept 12 bases outside the gene matches. Germline CDR1 is SGHVS and CDR2 is FNYEAQ. CDR3 region: CASSLAEGTGPFPYEQYF. CDR3 DNA sequence: TGTGCCAGCAGCTTAGCGGAAGGGACAGGTCCCTTTCCCTACGAGCAGTACTTC.

CDR3 sequence (DNA): TGTGCCAGTAGTAGTCGGGGAAGCACAGATACGCAGTATTTT. Its translation: CASSSRGSTDTQYF. V gene TRBV19 combines with J gene TRBJ2-3; possibly TRBD2 for D (5 bases). Germline CDR1 LNHDA, CDR2 SQIVND (reference sequence). Between the trimmed V and J ends, which lost 4 bases and 0 bases, there was a span of 8 bases. This CDR3 has 14 amino acids.

The chain employs TRBV5-1 and TRBJ1-1, with 9 bases lining up with TRBD1. V lost 1 base to trimming and J lost 5 bases; unmatched junction nucleotides: 6. The CDR3 is made up of 15 amino acids. CDR1 and CDR2 from the germline V gene are SGHRS and YFSETQ. The CDR3 loop is CASSLTGTGLTEAFF. CDR3 sequence (DNA): TGCGCCAGCAGCTTGACGGGGACAGGGTTGACTGAAGCTTTCTTT. The full variable domain, with the rest looked up from reference TRBV5-1 and TRBJ1-1, is KAGVTQTPRYLIKTRGQQVTLSCSPISGHRSVSWYQQTPGQGLQFLFEYFSETQRNKGNFPGRFSGRQFSNSRSEMNVSTLELGDSALYLCASSLTGTGLTEAFFGQGTRLTVV.

The CDR3 is CASSSLHRGRSMSNEKLFF. In DNA, the CDR3 is TGTGCCAGCAGTTCCCTTCACAGGGGGCGCTCCATGAGTAATGAAAAACTGTTTTTT. The rearrangement uses TRBV28 and TRBJ1-4; 9 nucleotides align to TRBD1. With V trimmed by 4 bases and J by 4 bases, 16 bases remained unmatched. The CDR3 sequence is 19 residues long. The germline V gene encodes CDR1 MDHEN and CDR2 SYDVKM.

The chain employs TRBV5-1 and TRBJ1-1; possibly TRBD1 for D (5 bases). The V end was cut by 0 bases, the J end by 3 bases, with 12 bases between. Germline assignment: CDR1 SGHRS and CDR2 YFSETQ. The CDR3 covers 15 residues. CDR3 protein: CASSLDSPRDTEAFF. The CDR3 nucleotides are TGCGCCAGCAGCTTGGATAGCCCCAGGGACACTGAAGCTTTCTTT.

The chain combines TRBV6-5 with TRBJ2-7, with 7 nucleotides matching TRBD1. J lost 2 bases, V lost 6 bases, and 10 bases had no gene match. The CDR3 totals 15 residues. The V gene's germline CDR1 is MNHEY and CDR2 SVGAGI. Here the CDR3 reads CASRSEGTATYEQYF. CDR3 nucleotides: TGTGCCAGCAGGAGCGAAGGGACAGCTACCTACGAGCAGTACTTC.

The chain carries TRBV7-3 and TRBJ2-2, with 10 bases matching TRBD1. Germline CDR1 reads SGHTA; CDR2 reads FQGTGA. The V segment lost 5 bases and the J segment 6 bases; nucleotides outside the gene matches: 6. This CDR3 comprises 15 residues. The CDR3 sequence is CASSRTGGIPGELFF. CDR3 DNA: TGTGCCAGCAGCCGGACAGGGGGAATACCCGGGGAGCTGTTTTTT.

This clone has a single count. This CDR3 is CASSPDRFNEKLFF. CDR3 sequence (DNA): TGCGCCAGCAGCCCGGACAGGTTTAATGAAAAACTGTTTTTT. The V call is TRBV4-3, the J call TRBJ1-4, with 7 nucleotides matching TRBD1. This CDR3 has 14 amino acids. Trimming removed 4 bases from V and 4 bases from J; junction bases left unmatched: 3. Germline loops: CDR1 LGHNA, CDR2 YSLEER.

This clone was counted a single time. The V and J genes are TRBV5-1 and TRBJ1-1; 8 bases are a match to TRBD1. The V gene end was trimmed by 0 bases and the J gene end by 1 base; junction bases not matched to a gene: 8. This CDR3 has 17 residues. Germline CDR1 and CDR2: SGHRS and YFSETQ. CDR3 amino acids: CASSLALTGQGNTEAFF. The CDR3 DNA follows: TGCGCCAGCAGCTTGGCCTTGACCGGACAGGGGAACACTGAAGCTTTCTTT. The full variable domain, rest sourced from reference TRBV5-1 and TRBJ1-1, is KAGVTQTPRYLIKTRGQQVTLSCSPISGHRSVSWYQQTPGQGLQFLFEYFSETQRNKGNFPGRFSGRQFSNSRSEMNVSTLELGDSALYLCASSLALTGQGNTEAFFGQGTRLTVV.

The gene calls are TRBV5-1 and TRBJ2-7; TRBD1 matches at 11 bases. V lost 0 bases, J lost 7 bases, and 9 bases stayed unmatched. This CDR3 has 16 residues. CDR1 and CDR2 from the germline V gene are SGHRS and YFSETQ. CDR3 loop: CASSLGTGGANGEQYF. In DNA, the CDR3 is TGCGCCAGCAGCTTGGGGACAGGGGGCGCGAATGGGGAGCAGTACTTC.

This clone was recorded once. This chain links TRBV10-3 with TRBJ1-2, with D tentatively TRBD1 (5 bases). Germline values: CDR1 ENHRY, CDR2 SYGVKD. The germline V and J ends were trimmed by 3 bases and 8 bases, with 13 bases remaining between them. The CDR3 extends over 13 amino acids. CDR3 sequence (DNA): TGTGCCATCAGTGAATCGGGGGTAGACGGCTACACCTTC. Protein sequence: CAISESGVDGYTF.

The rearrangement uses TRBV2 and TRBJ1-5, with no clear D. Germline CDR1 and CDR2: SNHLY and FYNNEI. The ends were cut back, 1 base at V and 5 bases at J, with 9 bases in the middle. The CDR3 loop spans 14 amino acids. The CDR3 sequence: CASSEGAGHQPQHF. The CDR3 DNA follows: TGTGCCAGCAGTGAAGGGGCAGGCCATCAGCCCCAGCATTTT.

The table lists this clone with a few counts. In DNA, the CDR3 is TGCAGCGGGGAGGGGGTCGGCACAGATACGCAGTATTTT. As protein: CSGEGVGTDTQYF. The chain links TRBV29-1 to TRBJ2-3, with a possible D match to TRBD2 (7 bases). The CDR3 is 13 amino acids. V was pared by 7 bases and J by 1 base, with 12 bases between. The germline CDR1 and CDR2 sequences are SQVTM and ANQGSEA.

The CDR3 sequence: CASSQGGATGELFF. For the CDR3, the DNA is TGTGCCAGCAGCCAAGGCGGGGCCACCGGGGAGCTGTTTTTT. This chain links TRBV4-2 with TRBJ2-2, with D perhaps TRBD2 (6 bases). The CDR3 loop spans 14 amino acids. V dropped 1 base and J dropped 4 bases, with 7 bases sitting between them. The germline V gene encodes CDR1 LGHNA and CDR2 YNFKEQ.

The rearrangement uses TRBV2 and TRBJ1-3, with unresolved D. Germline V gives CDR1 SNHLY, CDR2 FYNNEI. This CDR3 is built from 14 residues. The V end was cut by 8 bases, the J end by 4 bases, with 15 bases between. In DNA form, the CDR3 reads TGTGCCAGCCGTGTGGGAGTACCAGGAAACACCATATATTTT. Its protein product is CASRVGVPGNTIYF. Together with reference TRBV2 and TRBJ1-3, the CDR3 gives the full variable domain: EPEVTQTPSHQVTQMGQEVILRCVPISNHLYFYWYRQILGQKVEFLVSFYNNEISEKSEIFDDQFSVERPDGSNFTLKIRSTKLEDSAMYFCASRVGVPGNTIYFGEGSWLTVV.

The chain recombines TRBV9 with TRBJ1-1; 9 nucleotides agree with TRBD1. The CDR3 spans 14 residues. J lost 11 bases, V lost 0 bases, and 8 bases had no gene match. Germline loops: CDR1 SGDLS, CDR2 YYNGEE. This chain's CDR3 is CASSVEDRGEIAFF. The CDR3, as DNA: TGTGCCAGCAGCGTAGAGGACAGGGGAGAAATTGCTTTCTTT. Complete variable domain (other parts from reference TRBV9 and TRBJ1-1): DSGVTQTPKHLITATGQRVTLRCSPRSGDLSVYWYQQSLDQGLQFLIQYYNGEERAKGNILERFSAQQFPDLHSELNLSSLELGDSALYFCASSVEDRGEIAFFGQGTRLTVV.

The chain uses TRBV3-1 (or the pseudogene TRBV3-2) and TRBJ2-6, with D maybe TRBD1 (6 bases). The germline gives CDR1 LGHDT, CDR2 YNNKEL (reference sequence). CDR3 length: 13 residues. The V gene lost 10 bases and the J gene lost 1 base, with 8 bases spanning the gap. CDR3 bases: TGTGCCATAGGACAGTCTGGGGCCAACGTCCTGACTTTC. Its protein product is CAIGQSGANVLTF.

The chain is built from TRBV7-9 and TRBJ1-1; D is unresolved. CDR1 and CDR2 (germline): SEHNR, FQNEAQ (reference sequence). This CDR3 is built from 15 residues. V dropped 5 bases and J dropped 1 base, with 14 bases sitting between them. The DNA for the CDR3 is TGTGCCAGCAGCCCAAGTCGCGAGGCGAACACTGAAGCTTTCTTT. It is translated as CASSPSREANTEAFF.

The CDR3 DNA reads TGTGCCAGCAGACAGGGGGTGTGGAGGGAGACCCAGTACTTC. The encoded protein is CASRQGVWRETQYF. The chain has TRBV11-2 and TRBJ2-5; 8 bases line up with TRBD1. Trimming took 6 bases from V and 5 from J; bases not matched to a gene: 8. Germline V gene data show CDR1 as SGHAT and CDR2 as FQNNGV. CDR3 size: 14 residues.

The CDR3 is CASSLEGQGYEQFF. CDR3 DNA: TGTGCCAGCAGCTTAGAGGGACAGGGATATGAGCAGTTCTTC. This rearrangement joins TRBV7-3 to TRBJ2-1; the match to TRBD1 covers 9 bases. The J segment lost 8 bases and the V segment lost 2 bases, leaving 4 bases of the junction unmatched. Germline CDR1 and CDR2: SGHTA and FQGTGA. CDR3 size: 14 residues.

The J gene is TRBJ1-2, the V gene TRBV4-1, with a weak D call TRBD1 (5 bases). The CDR3 loop spans 13 amino acids. V was trimmed by 4 bases and J by 5 bases, leaving 11 bases between them. The germline CDR1 and CDR2 sequences are MGHRA and YSYEKL. The CDR3 loop reads CASSLQADYGYTF. The CDR3 region has the DNA TGCGCCAGCAGCCTACAGGCGGATTATGGCTACACCTTC.

The chain is built from TRBV10-3 and TRBJ1-3; perhaps TRBD1 as D (6 bases). Germline V lookup: CDR1 ENHRY, CDR2 SYGVKD. Trimming left V 3 bases short and J 4 bases short, with 16 bases between. The CDR3 extends over 16 amino acids. CDR3 loop: CAISEPTSGVGNTIYF. Written as DNA, the CDR3 is TGTGCCATCAGTGAACCCACTTCAGGGGTCGGAAACACCATATATTTT.

The gene calls are TRBV6-5 and TRBJ1-2, with TRBD1 matching 7 bases. V lost 5 bases and J lost 3; bases outside the gene matches: 6. This CDR3 has 14 amino acids. From germline, CDR1 is MNHEY and CDR2 SVGAGI. This chain's CDR3 is CASSTGQAYYGYTF. The CDR3 DNA sequence: TGTGCCAGCAGTACAGGACAGGCCTACTATGGCTACACCTTC.

This clone was seen only once. V usage is TRBV19 and J usage is TRBJ1-1; a possible D gene is TRBD1 (5 bases). The ends were cut back, 1 base at V and 3 bases at J, with 15 bases in the middle. This CDR3 comprises 16 residues. The V gene's germline CDR1 is LNHDA and CDR2 SQIVND (reference sequence). The CDR3 is CASSIGYITGDTEAFF. CDR3 coding DNA: TGTGCCAGTAGTATAGGCTACATAACGGGGGACACTGAAGCTTTCTTT.

The chain couples TRBV3-1 (or the pseudogene TRBV3-2) to TRBJ1-1, with 10 bases that match TRBD1. There are 14 residues in the CDR3. Germline V gene sequence: CDR1 LGHDT, CDR2 YNNKEL (reference sequence). J gave up 5 bases and V 2 bases, and 2 bases lay outside the gene matches. The CDR3 bases are TGTGCCAGCAGCCAATGGGGACAGGGGACTGAAGCTTTCTTT. Its translation: CASSQWGQGTEAFF.